The subject of this entry is one T cell receptor (beta chain). Its cognate antigen is unknown. The sample contains more than one DNA sequence encoding this CDR3. This entry belongs to a study of cytomegalovirus exposure and HLA in healthy donors. Study-level results: The authors later linked a missense DCLRE1C variant to TCR beta V- and J-gene trimming. In an earlier analysis, most TCR beta V segments were productive about 87% or about 30% of the time.

The PCR used 60 Vbeta and 13 Jbeta primers. Using immunoSEQ multiplex PCR, the repertoire was profiled, and TCRdb retains in-frame clones only, with some absent. The data contain 120,000 to 150,000 clones, approximately 65% of them seen just once; the ten biggest clones take up 6% to 8%. The V gene's germline CDR1 is SQVTM and CDR2 ANQGSEA. The junction had 3 bases not matched to a gene; V was cut back by 0 bases and J by 4 bases. CDR3 length equals 15 residues. Source material: PBMCs. The sequence was obtained from a woman aged 55-70 years in good health and CMV-seronegative. The chain uses TRBV29-1 and TRBJ2-7; 13 bases line up with TRBD2. The CDR3 is CSVEDWTSGSYEQYF. CDR3 coding DNA: TGCAGCGTTGAAGATTGGACTAGCGGGAGTTACGAGCAGTACTTC.